These 28 T cell receptor beta chains share one sample of origin, sequenced in a study of regulatory and conventional T cells in RAG deficiency. Sequenced by immunoSEQ multiplex PCR; TCRdb stores in-frame clones only, minus some. The data contain roughly 32,000 clones, more than 90% of them singletons. Blood CD4+ CD25-low CD127-high conventional T cells supplied the genomic DNA template. These data were also reused for a study on regulatory T cells. This second report adds: The primer mix had 52 TRBV and 13 TRBJ primers.

Sequencing was carried out using CD25- CD4+ T cells sorted from blood. Receptor source: a human donor in good health.

The V call is TRBV6-1, the J call TRBJ2-3; TRBD2 aligns across 8 bases. V shed 4 bases and J 6 bases; nucleotides not matched to a gene: 0. Germline loops: CDR1 MNHNS, CDR2 SASEGT. This CDR3 contains 12 residues. In DNA, the CDR3 is TGTGCCAGCAGTGGACTAGCGGATACGCAGTATTTT. Amino acids: CASSGLADTQYF.

This chain uses TRBV5-1 with TRBJ1-1, with 8 bases lining up with TRBD1. Looked up from germline, CDR1 is SGHRS and CDR2 is YFSETQ. The CDR3 covers 16 residues. The trim removed 3 bases at V and 1 base at J, leaving 8 bases unmatched. CDR3 coding DNA: TGCGCCAGCAGCTCCTACGGACAGGGCAAGAACACTGAAGCTTTCTTT. Encoded protein: CASSSYGQGKNTEAFF. Filled out from reference TRBV5-1 and TRBJ1-1, the complete variable domain reads KAGVTQTPRYLIKTRGQQVTLSCSPISGHRSVSWYQQTPGQGLQFLFEYFSETQRNKGNFPGRFSGRQFSNSRSEMNVSTLELGDSALYLCASSSYGQGKNTEAFFGQGTRLTVV.

The V gene is TRBV5-4, the J gene TRBJ2-7, with a possible D match to TRBD1 (5 bases). Germline-derived CDR1 and CDR2 are SGHNT and YYREEE (reference sequence). V was clipped by 0 bases and J by 4 bases, with 23 bases between them. The CDR3 is made up of 18 amino acids. In nucleotides, the CDR3 is TGTGCCAGCAGCTTGGCTGGGGTAAGGGGTTCTATCGGTTACGAGCAGTACTTC. It yields the protein CASSLAGVRGSIGYEQYF.

The J gene is TRBJ1-1, the V gene TRBV18, with D tentatively TRBD1 (6 bases). Between the trimmed V and J ends, which lost 1 base and 1 base, there was a span of 10 bases. From germline, CDR1 is KGHSH and CDR2 LQKENI. The CDR3 spans 15 residues. For the CDR3, the DNA is TGTGCCAGCTCACCACAGTCGGACAGGAACACTGAAGCTTTCTTT. It translates to CASSPQSDRNTEAFF.

The chain employs TRBV5-1 and TRBJ2-7, with 7 positions matching TRBD2. Germline V lookup: CDR1 SGHRS, CDR2 YFSETQ. V shed 1 base and J 2 bases; nucleotides not matched to a gene: 6. The CDR3 has 15 residues. CDR3 sequence reads: CASSLYQAGTYEQYF. The CDR3 nucleotides are TGCGCCAGCAGCTTGTACCAAGCGGGAACCTACGAGCAGTACTTC. The full variable domain, rest sourced from reference TRBV5-1 and TRBJ2-7, is KAGVTQTPRYLIKTRGQQVTLSCSPISGHRSVSWYQQTPGQGLQFLFEYFSETQRNKGNFPGRFSGRQFSNSRSEMNVSTLELGDSALYLCASSLYQAGTYEQYFGPGTRLTVT.

V and J are TRBV19 and TRBJ1-3; D remains ambiguous. The CDR3 contains 15 residues. V lost 3 bases, J lost 2 bases, and 11 bases lay in between. Germline assignment: CDR1 LNHDA and CDR2 SQIVND (reference sequence). In nucleotides, the CDR3 is TGTGCCAGTAGTATGCAGGTGCTCACTGGAAACACCATATATTTT. Amino acids: CASSMQVLTGNTIYF.

For the CDR3, the DNA is TGTGCCATCAGTGGACAGACGAACACTGAAGCTTTCTTT. It codes for CAISGQTNTEAFF. The chain is built from TRBV10-3 and TRBJ1-1; a weak D match, TRBD1 (5 bases). The V end was cut by 4 bases, the J end by 1 base, with 7 bases between. Germline V gene sequence: CDR1 ENHRY, CDR2 SYGVKD. The CDR3 extends over 13 amino acids.

The chain links TRBV7-2 to TRBJ2-1; D possibly corresponds to TRBD1 (6 bases). V was cut by 5 bases and J by 3 bases, with 14 bases left in between. Germline CDR1 reads SGHTA; CDR2 reads FQGNSA. CDR3 size: 15 residues. CDR3 region: CASSIGPGDYNEQFF. The CDR3 bases are TGTGCCAGCAGCATTGGCCCAGGGGACTACAATGAGCAGTTCTTC.

J is TRBJ2-6 and V is TRBV6-5, with D uncertain. This CDR3 region has 15 residues. The V gene lost 2 bases and the J gene lost 4 bases, with 9 bases spanning the gap. Per the germline V gene, CDR1 is MNHEY and CDR2 is SVGAGI. The CDR3 sequence is CASSYADSGANVLTF. Here the CDR3 DNA reads TGTGCCAGCAGTTACGCAGACTCCGGGGCCAACGTCCTGACTTTC.

This chain connects TRBV7-2 to TRBJ2-3, with no clear D. Deletions cut 3 bases from V and 2 bases from J, with 3 bases between. This CDR3 spans 12 amino acids. CDR1 is SGHTA, CDR2 FQGNSA, per germline. DNA of the CDR3: TGTGCCAGCAGCTTCCTCACAGATACGCAGTATTTT. This codes for CASSFLTDTQYF.

The chain recombines TRBV5-1 with TRBJ1-2, with 7 positions matching TRBD1. The length of the CDR3 is 14 residues. Per the germline V gene, CDR1 is SGHRS and CDR2 is YFSETQ. The trim removed 5 bases at V and 0 bases at J, leaving 4 bases unmatched. The CDR3 loop reads CASRDGQANYGYTF. Written as DNA, the CDR3 is TGCGCCAGCAGGGATGGACAGGCTAACTATGGCTACACCTTC.

This sequence joins TRBV18 and TRBJ2-7; 8 bases line up with TRBD2. V gave up 5 bases and J gave up 11 bases; unmatched junction bases: 11. The germline V gene encodes CDR1 KGHSH and CDR2 LQKENI. The CDR3 consists of 13 residues. DNA of the CDR3: TGTGCCAGCTCAACAATAAGCGGGGGCTTGAAGTACTTC. It specifies CASSTISGGLKYF.

The CDR3 DNA is TGTGCCAGCAGCCATGGGGCGGGGGCTAATGAAAAACTGTTTTTT. It specifies CASSHGAGANEKLFF. V usage is TRBV4-2 and J usage is TRBJ1-4; possible D gene TRBD1, 5 bases. CDR1 and CDR2 from the germline V gene are LGHNA and YNFKEQ. The CDR3 contains 15 residues. Trimming left V 3 bases short and J 3 bases short, with 11 bases between.

About this clone itself: One junction end does not reproduce the germline sequence, and a read error may be involved. This sequence joins TRBV6-4 and TRBJ2-7; D not certain. The germline V gene encodes CDR1 MRHNA and CDR2 SNTAGT. This CDR3 is built from 14 residues. CDR3 coding DNA: TGTGCCAGCAGTTACTCTCCCAGCTCCTACGAGCAGTACTTC. Translating it yields CASSYSPSSYEQYF.

The chain joins TRBV5-1 to TRBJ2-5; no clear D. This CDR3 has 13 amino acids. The germline gives CDR1 SGHRS, CDR2 YFSETQ. The ends were cut back, 1 base at V and 6 bases at J, with 10 bases in the middle. For the CDR3, the DNA is TGCGCCAGCAGCTTGCCCCCAGCGAAGACCCAGTACTTC. It specifies CASSLPPAKTQYF. Filled out from reference TRBV5-1 and TRBJ2-5, the complete variable domain reads KAGVTQTPRYLIKTRGQQVTLSCSPISGHRSVSWYQQTPGQGLQFLFEYFSETQRNKGNFPGRFSGRQFSNSRSEMNVSTLELGDSALYLCASSLPPAKTQYFGPGTRLLVL.

The chain couples TRBV5-4 to TRBJ2-1, with 10 bases fitting TRBD2. This CDR3 region has 15 residues. Losses at the gene ends were 4 bases for V and 2 bases for J; bases not matched to a gene: 3. Germline CDR1 SGHNT, CDR2 YYREEE (reference sequence). The CDR3 nucleotides are TGTGCCAGCAGCGCCACTAGCGGGGCCTACAATGAGCAGTTCTTC. Protein: CASSATSGAYNEQFF.

This clone came up once. This sequence joins TRBV30 and TRBJ2-7; 11 bases are shared with TRBD1. The CDR3 loop spans 15 amino acids. Germline loops: CDR1 GTSNPN, CDR2 SVGIG (reference sequence). J gave up 7 bases and V 1 base, and 9 bases lay outside the gene matches. CDR3: CAWSAAGTGGREQYF. CDR3 coding DNA: TGTGCCTGGAGTGCTGCCGGGACAGGGGGTCGGGAGCAGTACTTC.

This chain connects TRBV6-1 to TRBJ1-3; TRBD1 matches at 9 bases. After removal of 4 bases from V and 3 bases from J, the junction contained 16 bases not matched to a gene. The CDR3 contains 19 residues. Germline CDR1 MNHNS, CDR2 SASEGT. The CDR3 is CASSAGTGFGASVGNTIYF. The CDR3 nucleotides read TGTGCCAGCAGTGCCGGGACAGGGTTTGGGGCCTCAGTTGGAAACACCATATATTTT.

CDR3 DNA sequence: TGTGCCAGCAGCTTAAGAGACTTTCACTTCTACGAGCAGTACTTC. Translation gives CASSLRDFHFYEQYF. The J gene is TRBJ2-7, the V gene TRBV5-6; D gene uncertain. There are 15 residues in the CDR3. The V end was cut by 2 bases, the J end by 3 bases, with 15 bases between. The germline V gene encodes CDR1 SGHDT and CDR2 YYEEEE.

This clone was recorded only once. The rearrangement links TRBV7-2 to TRBJ2-5; 10 bases align to TRBD2. The CDR3 has 17 amino acids. The germline gives CDR1 SGHTA, CDR2 FQGNSA. The V segment lost 0 bases and the J segment 1 base; nucleotides outside the gene matches: 5. CDR3 DNA sequence: TGTGCCAGCAGCTTAGCTGCTAGCGGGAGTACCCAAGAGACCCAGTACTTC. It translates to CASSLAASGSTQETQYF.

This chain connects TRBV25-1 to TRBJ2-3, with D tentatively TRBD1 (5 bases). Per germline, CDR1 MGHDK and CDR2 SYGVNS. The length of the CDR3 is 15 residues. V was trimmed by 1 base and J by 0 bases, leaving 8 bases between them. The CDR3 reads CASSELGASTDTQYF. As DNA, the CDR3 is TGTGCCAGCAGTGAATTAGGGGCAAGCACAGATACGCAGTATTTT.

V usage is TRBV6-1 and J usage is TRBJ1-3; D possibly corresponds to TRBD1 (6 bases). The CDR3 is made up of 14 amino acids. The germline V gene encodes CDR1 MNHNS and CDR2 SASEGT. V lost 6 bases, J lost 1 base, and 10 bases lay in between. Here the CDR3 DNA reads TGTGCCAGCAGCCGTACAGGGTCTGGAAACACCATATATTTT. It encodes CASSRTGSGNTIYF.

This chain joins TRBV6-5 and TRBJ2-1, with TRBD2 matching 8 bases. V lost 7 bases to trimming and J lost 6 bases; unmatched junction nucleotides: 8. The CDR3 contains 14 residues. CDR1 and CDR2 (germline): MNHEY, SVGAGI. The CDR3 region is CASTREGSINEQFF. The CDR3 DNA is TGTGCCAGCACCCGGGAGGGCTCGATCAATGAGCAGTTCTTC.

With regard to this clone: The sample carries other DNA sequences with the same CDR3. V is TRBV11-3 and J is TRBJ1-3; D ambiguous. Germline V CDR1 and CDR2: SGHNT, YENEEA. The CDR3 is 13 amino acids. Trimming left V 4 bases short and J 0 bases short, with 4 bases between. The CDR3 loop reads CASSSSSGNTIYF. The CDR3 coding sequence is TGTGCCAGCAGCTCCTCCTCTGGAAACACCATATATTTT.

CDR3 bases: TGTGCCAGCAGCCGCAGGGGGCGCCAAGCTTTCTTT. Its translation is CASSRRGRQAFF. The chain links TRBV5-8 to TRBJ1-1, with 8 bases aligning to TRBD1. CDR1 and CDR2 (germline): SGHTS, YDEGEE. The CDR3 is 12 residues long. Germline trimming cut 4 bases from V and 9 bases from J; bases unmatched to any gene: 5.

V and J are TRBV10-3 and TRBJ2-2; TRBD1 is a possible D gene (5 bases). The germline gives CDR1 ENHRY, CDR2 SYGVKD. V was shortened by 6 bases and J by 4 bases, with 15 bases between the two germline ends. The CDR3 runs to 15 residues. The DNA for the CDR3 is TGTGCCATCAGGGCCGGACACGAGTCCACCGGGGAGCTGTTTTTT. Its protein product is CAIRAGHESTGELFF.

The V and J genes are TRBV29-1 and TRBJ2-5; TRBD1 matches at 9 bases. Trimming at V came to 6 bases and at J to 5 bases, leaving 10 bases not matched to a gene. CDR1 and CDR2 (germline): SQVTM, ANQGSEA. This CDR3 is 14 amino acids long. CDR3 loop: CSVEQGAVIETQYF. For the CDR3, the DNA is TGCAGCGTGGAACAGGGGGCTGTGATCGAGACCCAGTACTTC. The full variable domain, its missing parts supplied by reference TRBV29-1 and TRBJ2-5, is SAVISQKPSRDICQRGTSLTIQCQVDSQVTMMFWYRQQPGQSLTLIATANQGSEATYESGFVIDKFPISRPNLTFSTLTVSNMSPEDSSIYLCSVEQGAVIETQYFGPGTRLLVL.

This sequence joins TRBV11-3 and TRBJ2-5, with TRBD2 matching 7 bases. This CDR3 is built from 17 residues. J was trimmed by 5 bases and V by 5 bases; bases with no gene match: 17. Germline V gene lookup returns CDR1 SGHNT and CDR2 YENEEA. The CDR3 DNA reads as TGTGCCAGCAGCCCCGGAGGCGTTATGGGCGGGGGTGAGACCCAGTACTTC. This translates into CASSPGGVMGGGETQYF.